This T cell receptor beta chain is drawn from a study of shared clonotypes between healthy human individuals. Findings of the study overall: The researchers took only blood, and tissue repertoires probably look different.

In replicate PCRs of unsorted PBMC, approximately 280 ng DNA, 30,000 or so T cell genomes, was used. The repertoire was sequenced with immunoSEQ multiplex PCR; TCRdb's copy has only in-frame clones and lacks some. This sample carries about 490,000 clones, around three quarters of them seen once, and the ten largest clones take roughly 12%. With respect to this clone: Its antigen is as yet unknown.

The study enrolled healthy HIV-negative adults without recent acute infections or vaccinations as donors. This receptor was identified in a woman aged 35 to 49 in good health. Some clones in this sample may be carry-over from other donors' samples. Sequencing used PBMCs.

CDR3 residues: CASSQTAGGNTIYF. Written as DNA, the CDR3 is TGTGCCAGCAGCCAGACCGCAGGGGGAAACACCATATATTTT. The V and J genes are TRBV11-2 and TRBJ1-3; TRBD1 might be the D (5 bases). The ends were cut back, 5 bases at V and 4 bases at J, with 12 bases in the middle. In germline, CDR1 is SGHAT, CDR2 FQNNGV. This CDR3 is built from 14 residues. Together with reference TRBV11-2 and TRBJ1-3, the CDR3 gives the full variable domain: EAGVAQSPRYKIIEKRQSVAFWCNPISGHATLYWYQQILGQGPKLLIQFQNNGVVDDSQLPKDRFSAERLKGVDSTLKIQPAKLEDSAVYLCASSQTAGGNTIYFGEGSWLTVV.